The rows below give T cell receptor beta chains drawn from one sample of a study of identical twins. TCRdb recomputed calls from the 5' RACE reads with MiXCR, one row per CDR3 protein. The top ten clones hold over 2.5% of a sample with around 250,000 distinct CDR3 sequences, approximately 8.6% of them seen once. The data were also submitted as part of a second study, on yellow fever vaccine responses in identical twins.

Specimen: CD8+ T cells sorted from blood. The receptors come from a woman aged 18-29 years in good health. The CDR3 runs from the conserved cysteine through the conserved F or W. Each record gives: V gene, J gene, clone size, D gene, CDR3 DNA, CDR3 protein. The D gene is left open where the match is weak. A row's size may be missing; if present it is once, few, many or a size class.

TRBV7-9	TRBJ1-2	NA	TRBD1	TGTGCCAGCAGCGACAGGGGGGTCTATGGCTACACCTTC	CASSDRGVYGYTF
TRBV30	TRBJ2-1	few	NA	TGTGCCTGGAGTGTATGGGGGGCGGATGAGCAGTTCTTC	CAWSVWGADEQFF
TRBV13	TRBJ2-1	NA	NA	TGTGCCAGCAGCCCCTCAGGGCAGGGGAGCAGGGAGCAGTTCTTC	CASSPSGQGSREQFF
TRBV3-1	TRBJ2-3	NA	NA	TGTGCCAGCAGCTGGGTCCTTGATACGCAGTATTTT	CASSWVLDTQYF
TRBV18	TRBJ2-1	few	TRBD1	TGTGCCAGCTCACCGGATGGACAGGGTCACAATGAGCAGTTCTTC	CASSPDGQGHNEQFF
TRBV4-3	TRBJ2-1	few	NA	TGCGCCAGCAGCCCGTGGGTCGGGAGCTCCTACAATGAGCAGTTCTTC	CASSPWVGSSYNEQFF
TRBV4-1	TRBJ2-7	few	TRBD2	TGCGCCAGCAGCCAATTAGTAGCGGGAGCGTTGTACGAGCAGTACTTC	CASSQLVAGALYEQYF
TRBV5-1	TRBJ2-1	many	NA	TGCGCCAGCAGCTTGAATTCGCAGTCAGCGGCCTACAATGAGCAGTTCTTC	CASSLNSQSAAYNEQFF
TRBV9	TRBJ2-3	few	TRBD2	TGTGCCAGCAGCGCCTTTGGGGCGGGGGGAGACGATACGCAGTATTTT	CASSAFGAGGDDTQYF
TRBV29-1	TRBJ2-1	many	NA	TGCAGCGTTGACAGCCCCCTACTAGTTGATGAGCAGTTCTTC	CSVDSPLLVDEQFF
TRBV4-1	TRBJ2-3	few	TRBD2	TGCGCCAGCAGCCAGGAGCGGGAGCGGACAGATACGCAGTATTTT	CASSQERERTDTQYF
TRBV20-1	TRBJ2-1	NA	TRBD2	TGCAGTGCGAGACTAGCGGGGATCTTCAATGAGCAGTTCTTC	CSARLAGIFNEQFF
TRBV6-1	TRBJ2-3	few	TRBD1	TGTGCCAGCAGAGGACAGGGAGTGAATACGCAGTATTTT	CASRGQGVNTQYF
TRBV5-5	TRBJ1-6	NA	NA	TGTGCCAGCAGCTTTGCAGCATCATGGGATTCACCCCTCCACTTT	CASSFAASWDSPLHF
TRBV30	TRBJ2-1	NA	NA	TGTGCCTGGGAAATAGCGGATTCCTCGAGTGAGCAGTTCTTC	CAWEIADSSSEQFF
TRBV7-3	TRBJ2-1	few	NA	TGTGCCAGCAGCTTCTACCACACGCTAAGCAATGAGCAGTTCTTC	CASSFYHTLSNEQFF
TRBV11-2	TRBJ2-1	many	TRBD2	TGTGCCAGCAGCTTGAACAGGTTCACGTCGGGAGGGGGCTACAATGAGCAGTTCTTC	CASSLNRFTSGGGYNEQFF
TRBV10-2	TRBJ2-3	many	TRBD2	TGCGCCACCCTAAGACTAGCGGGAGTACCAGATACGCAGTATTTT	CATLRLAGVPDTQYF
TRBV12-3/TRBV12-4	TRBJ2-2	many	TRBD2	TGTGCCAGCAGTCATGGGACTAGCGCCGGGGAGCTGTTTTTT	CASSHGTSAGELFF
TRBV5-5	TRBJ2-7	NA	NA	TGTGCCAGCAGCTTGTCCGGCCGAAACTACGAGCAGTACTTC	CASSLSGRNYEQYF
TRBV12-3/TRBV12-4	TRBJ2-2	NA	TRBD1	TGTGCCAGCAGTTCCCCGGGACAGGGGACCGGGGAGCTGTTTTTT	CASSSPGQGTGELFF
TRBV4-2	TRBJ2-3	many	TRBD2	TGTGCCAGCAGTCGTGAATCTAGCGGGGGGGCAGATACGCAGTATTTT	CASSRESSGGADTQYF
TRBV6-2/TRBV6-3	TRBJ2-1	NA	NA	TGTGCCAGCAGTTACATATCCACCGAGATGATCAATGAGCAGTTCTTC	CASSYISTEMINEQFF
TRBV7-9	TRBJ2-7	NA	NA	TGTGCCAGCAGCTTGCTGGAGGGGGTGTCGAAGGAGCAGTACTTC	CASSLLEGVSKEQYF
TRBV28	TRBJ2-7	NA	NA	TGTGCCAGCAGTCCCGTCGATGGGGGGACCCTCGAGCAGTACTTC	CASSPVDGGTLEQYF
TRBV7-9	TRBJ1-2	many	TRBD1	TGTGCCAGCAGCTGGGACAGGGGAGTATTGCAGGGCTACACCTTC	CASSWDRGVLQGYTF
TRBV27	TRBJ1-2	few	NA	TGTGCCAGCAGTTCGGCCGAGATGCGGACAGCGACTAACTATGGCTACACCTTC	CASSSAEMRTATNYGYTF
TRBV10-3	TRBJ2-7	NA	NA	TGTGCCAGCGGGAGTACAGGGGATGGTTACGAGCAGTACTTC	CASGSTGDGYEQYF
TRBV6-2/TRBV6-3	TRBJ2-7	few	TRBD2	TGTGCCAGCAGTTACAAAGCGGGGGCTTACTCCTACGAGCAGTACTTC	CASSYKAGAYSYEQYF
TRBV7-2	TRBJ2-1	NA	NA	TGTGCCGGGGCCGGGAGCTCCTACAATGAGCAGTTCTTC	CAGAGSSYNEQFF
TRBV7-2	TRBJ1-1	few	NA	TGTGCCAGCAGCCTGGAGGTGGGGATTGGGTTGATCTTT	CASSLEVGIGLIF
TRBV12-3/TRBV12-4	TRBJ2-3	few	NA	TGTGCCAGCAGTTACGGTAGACCGGAGTATTTT	CASSYGRPEYF
TRBV19	TRBJ2-1	NA	TRBD2	TGTGCCACCACCCAGGCTAGCGGGAGGGATGAGCAGTTCTTC	CATTQASGRDEQFF
TRBV27	TRBJ2-5	few	TRBD2	TGTGCCAGCAGTTTATCGCGGGGACTAGCGGGTTCGGTGACCCAGTACTTC	CASSLSRGLAGSVTQYF
TRBV29-1	TRBJ2-7	few	TRBD2	TGCAGCGTTGAAGATCTGACTAGCGGGGCCTACGAGCAGTACTTC	CSVEDLTSGAYEQYF
TRBV20-1	TRBJ2-1	many	NA	TGCAGTGCTAGAGGGATATTTCCGAACTACAATGAGCAGTTCTTC	CSARGIFPNYNEQFF
TRBV7-9	TRBJ2-2	NA	NA	TGTGCCAGCAGCTCAGGGGAGAGCGGGGTCACCGGGGAGCTGTTTTTT	CASSSGESGVTGELFF
TRBV20-1	TRBJ2-7	few	NA	TGCAGTGCTAGAGATATGGGTAGCTCCTACGAGCAGTACTTC	CSARDMGSSYEQYF
TRBV4-3	TRBJ2-7	NA	NA	TGCGCCAGCAGCCAAGATAAAGACAGAACCTACGAGCAGTACTTC	CASSQDKDRTYEQYF
TRBV6-2/TRBV6-3	TRBJ2-1	few	NA	TGTGCCAGCACGATACGGGACTCCTACAATGAGCAGTTCTTC	CASTIRDSYNEQFF
TRBV28	TRBJ1-1	NA	NA	TGTGCCAGCATGGGAAGAGCTTGGACAGCTGAAGCTTTCTTT	CASMGRAWTAEAFF
TRBV4-1	TRBJ2-7	NA	TRBD2	TGCGCCAGCAGCCAGGGACTAGCGGGGGGATCCGAGCAGTACTTC	CASSQGLAGGSEQYF
TRBV11-2	TRBJ2-2	NA	TRBD2	TGTGCCAGCAGCTTAGTCTATGGCGGGAGTCAATCCGGGGAGCTGTTTTTT	CASSLVYGGSQSGELFF
TRBV29-1	TRBJ2-7	many	NA	TGCAGCGTGGCCGCTTTAGGGAACGAGCAGTACTTC	CSVAALGNEQYF
TRBV4-3	TRBJ2-7	few	TRBD1	TGCGCCAGCAGCCAGGGGACAGGGGCTGTGTACGAGCAGTACTTC	CASSQGTGAVYEQYF
TRBV28	TRBJ2-7	NA	NA	TGTGCCAGCAGTTCTCATGACAAGACCTACGAGCAGTACTTC	CASSSHDKTYEQYF
TRBV5-1	TRBJ1-2	many	TRBD1	TGCGCCAGCAGCGAGTCGTCAGGGGGAGCTAACTATGGCTACACCTTC	CASSESSGGANYGYTF
TRBV4-1	TRBJ2-3	many	NA	TGCGCCAGCAGCCAAGATTTAGGCGCAGATACGCAGTATTTT	CASSQDLGADTQYF
TRBV12-3/TRBV12-4	TRBJ2-3	many	NA	TGTGCCAGCAGTTTCTCTACCCAAGATACGCAGTATTTT	CASSFSTQDTQYF
TRBV6-5	TRBJ1-1	NA	NA	TGTGCCAGCAGTTACTCGCATGAGGTCGGCACTGAAGCTTTCTTT	CASSYSHEVGTEAFF
TRBV27	TRBJ2-1	NA	NA	TGTGCCGCCTGCGATAGTGGGAATGAGCAGTTCTTC	CAACDSGNEQFF
TRBV7-9	TRBJ1-1	few	NA	TGTGCCAGCAGCTTATCTTCCTTGGGGGTCGACACTGAAGCTTTCTTT	CASSLSSLGVDTEAFF
TRBV6-2/TRBV6-3	TRBJ2-2	few	NA	TGTGCCAGCAACAAACTAGAGTCCCACACCGGGGAGCTGTTTTTT	CASNKLESHTGELFF
TRBV9	TRBJ2-5	few	NA	TGTGCCAGCAGCCACGGCAGGGACGGCGAAGAGACCCAGTACTTC	CASSHGRDGEETQYF